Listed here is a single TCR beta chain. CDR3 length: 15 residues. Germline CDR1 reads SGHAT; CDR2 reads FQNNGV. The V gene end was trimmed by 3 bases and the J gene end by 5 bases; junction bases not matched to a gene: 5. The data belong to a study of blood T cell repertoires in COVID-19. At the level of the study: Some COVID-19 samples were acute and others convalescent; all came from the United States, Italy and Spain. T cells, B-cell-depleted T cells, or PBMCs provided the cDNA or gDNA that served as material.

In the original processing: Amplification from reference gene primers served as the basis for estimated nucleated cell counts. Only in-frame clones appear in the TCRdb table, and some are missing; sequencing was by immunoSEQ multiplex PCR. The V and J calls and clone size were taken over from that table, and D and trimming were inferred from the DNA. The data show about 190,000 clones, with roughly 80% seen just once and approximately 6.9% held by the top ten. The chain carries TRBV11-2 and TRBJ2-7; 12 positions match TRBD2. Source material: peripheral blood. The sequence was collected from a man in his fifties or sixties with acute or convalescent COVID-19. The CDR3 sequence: CASSLTSGSGNEQYF. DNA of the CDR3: TGTGCCAGCAGCTTGACTAGCGGGAGTGGAAACGAGCAGTACTTC.